This T cell receptor beta chain was obtained from a study of blood T cell repertoires in COVID-19. Trimming cost V 11 bases and J 0 bases; bases outside gene matches: 10. The germline CDR1 and CDR2 sequences are MNHEY and SVGAGI. This CDR3 has 15 amino acids. TCRdb's table, derived via immunoSEQ multiplex PCR, lists solely in-frame clones and lacks some. The table lists approximately 270,000 clones, about four fifths of them singletons. This TCR was sampled from a man older than 75 with acute or convalescent COVID-19. The rearrangement joins TRBV6-5 to TRBJ2-1, with 7 bases that match TRBD2. The sequenced material came from peripheral blood. In DNA, the CDR3 is TGTGCCGGGGCCATAGCGGGCTCCTCCTACAATGAGCAGTTCTTC. Its protein product is CAGAIAGSSYNEQFF.